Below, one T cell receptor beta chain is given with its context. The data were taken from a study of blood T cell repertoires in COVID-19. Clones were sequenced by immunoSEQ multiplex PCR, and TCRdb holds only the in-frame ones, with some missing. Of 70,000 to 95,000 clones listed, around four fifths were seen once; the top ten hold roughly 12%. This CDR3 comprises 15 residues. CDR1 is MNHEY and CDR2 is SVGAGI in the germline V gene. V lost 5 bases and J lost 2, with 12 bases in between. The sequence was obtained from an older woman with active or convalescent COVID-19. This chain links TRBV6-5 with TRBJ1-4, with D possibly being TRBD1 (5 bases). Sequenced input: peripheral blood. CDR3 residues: CASSPAGGTNEKLFF. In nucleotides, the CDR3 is TGTGCCAGCAGTCCTGCGGGGGGTACTAATGAAAAACTGTTTTTT.